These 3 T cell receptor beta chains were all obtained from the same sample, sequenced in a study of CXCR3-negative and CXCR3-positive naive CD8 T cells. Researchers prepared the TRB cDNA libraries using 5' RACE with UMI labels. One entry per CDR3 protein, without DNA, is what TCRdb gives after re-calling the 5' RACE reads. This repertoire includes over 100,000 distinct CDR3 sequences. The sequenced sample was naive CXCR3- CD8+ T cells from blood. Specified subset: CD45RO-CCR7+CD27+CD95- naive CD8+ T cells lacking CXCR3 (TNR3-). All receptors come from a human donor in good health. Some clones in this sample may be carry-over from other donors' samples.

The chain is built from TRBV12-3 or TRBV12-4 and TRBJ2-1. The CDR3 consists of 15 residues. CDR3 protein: CASRDLVSSYNEQFF.

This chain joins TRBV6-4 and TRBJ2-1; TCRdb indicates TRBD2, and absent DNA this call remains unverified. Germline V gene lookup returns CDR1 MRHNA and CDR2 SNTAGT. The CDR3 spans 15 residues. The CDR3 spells CASSPRAGAYNEQFF.

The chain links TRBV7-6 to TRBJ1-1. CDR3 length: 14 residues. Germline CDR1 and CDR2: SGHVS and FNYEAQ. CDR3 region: CASSSEVANTEAFF.